These 8 T cell receptor beta chains were all obtained from the same sample, sequenced in a study of blood T cell repertoires in COVID-19. Profiled with immunoSEQ multiplex PCR; TCRdb holds only in-frame clones, not every one. Of some 120,000 clones detected, about 70% appear once; the ten largest clones hold about 2.2%. The sample comprised peripheral blood. The receptors were sampled from a woman in her 70s with acute or convalescent COVID-19.

The V call is TRBV3-1 (or the pseudogene TRBV3-2), the J call TRBJ1-2; 7 bases line up with TRBD1. This CDR3 has 15 residues. The V segment lost 1 base and the J segment 7 bases; nucleotides outside the gene matches: 9. Germline CDR1 reads LGHDT; CDR2 reads YNNKEL (reference sequence). Here the CDR3 DNA reads TGTGCCAGCAGCCAAGCGAGGGGGACAGCCAGTGGCTACACCTTC. Translation: CASSQARGTASGYTF.

This chain uses TRBV7-2 with TRBJ2-3; D may be TRBD2 (7 bases). Trimming stripped 5 bases from V and 6 bases from J, with 21 bases between. CDR1 is SGHTA, CDR2 FQGNSA, per germline. The CDR3 contains 16 residues. DNA for the CDR3: TGTGCCAGCAGCCCACGGGGAGGGGAGAGGGGGGATACGCAGTATTTT. Encoded protein: CASSPRGGERGDTQYF.

The chain recombines TRBV7-6 with TRBJ2-7; no firm D call. This CDR3 spans 16 amino acids. Germline V CDR1 and CDR2: SGHVS, FNYEAQ. Trimming took 1 base from V and 2 from J, leaving 15 bases between them. CDR3 in DNA: TGTGCCAGCAGCTTAGGTGATACCTCGAGCACCTACGAGCAGTACTTC. This codes for CASSLGDTSSTYEQYF.

There are a few counts of this clone. V and J are TRBV2 and TRBJ1-6; TRBD1 is a possible D gene (5 bases). In germline, CDR1 is SNHLY, CDR2 FYNNEI. V lost 5 bases, J lost 7 bases, and 12 bases lay in between. This CDR3 comprises 14 residues. CDR3 nucleotides: TGTGCCAGCAGTACCCAGGGCCCCAATTCACCCCTCCACTTT. As protein: CASSTQGPNSPLHF.

The genes are TRBV10-3 and TRBJ1-2; no definite D call. This CDR3 has 14 residues. Germline values: CDR1 ENHRY, CDR2 SYGVKD. Trimming pared 2 bases from V and 6 bases from J, leaving 13 bases between. In nucleotides, the CDR3 is TGTGCCATCAGTGAGGGGCTCAGTAAGGATGGCTACACCTTC. The encoded protein is CAISEGLSKDGYTF.

As regards this clone: Other nucleotide sequences from this sample produce the same CDR3. V is TRBV11-2 and J is TRBJ2-7; D is unresolved. Germline lookup yields CDR1 SGHAT and CDR2 FQNNGV. CDR3 length: 13 amino acids. V lost 3 bases and J 0 bases, leaving 6 bases between the germline ends. CDR3 sequence: CASSFGPSYEQYF. The CDR3 nucleotides read TGTGCCAGCAGCTTCGGTCCCTCCTACGAGCAGTACTTC.

The chain carries TRBV2 and TRBJ2-1; D not certain. This CDR3 region has 11 residues. Trimming removed 6 bases at V and 5 bases at J, with 5 bases between. In germline, CDR1 is SNHLY, CDR2 FYNNEI. CDR3 sequence reads: CASRENNEQFF. CDR3 bases: TGTGCCAGCAGGGAGAACAATGAGCAGTTCTTC. Full variable domain (rest looked up from reference TRBV2 and TRBJ2-1): EPEVTQTPSHQVTQMGQEVILRCVPISNHLYFYWYRQILGQKVEFLVSFYNNEISEKSEIFDDQFSVERPDGSNFTLKIRSTKLEDSAMYFCASRENNEQFFGPGTRLTVL.

This clone was recorded a few times. The chain joins TRBV2 to TRBJ2-3; the match to TRBD2 covers 12 bases. Trimming removed 7 bases from V and 2 bases from J; junction bases left unmatched: 7. The V gene's germline CDR1 is SNHLY and CDR2 FYNNEI. This CDR3 region has 16 residues. For the CDR3, the DNA is TGTGCCAGCAATAAAGGACTAGCGGGGCCCACAGATACGCAGTATTTT. Its protein is CASNKGLAGPTDTQYF.